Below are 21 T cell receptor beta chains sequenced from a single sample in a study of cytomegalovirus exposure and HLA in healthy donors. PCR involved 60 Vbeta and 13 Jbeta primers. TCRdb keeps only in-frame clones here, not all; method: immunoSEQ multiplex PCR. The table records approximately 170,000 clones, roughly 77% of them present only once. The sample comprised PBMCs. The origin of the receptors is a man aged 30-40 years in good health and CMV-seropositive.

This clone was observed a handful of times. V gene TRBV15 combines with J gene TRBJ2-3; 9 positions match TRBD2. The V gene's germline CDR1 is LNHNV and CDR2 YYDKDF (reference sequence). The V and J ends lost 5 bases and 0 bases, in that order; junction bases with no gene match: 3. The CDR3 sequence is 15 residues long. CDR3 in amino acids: CATSSTSGSTDTQYF. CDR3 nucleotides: TGTGCCACCAGCTCCACTAGCGGGAGCACAGATACGCAGTATTTT.

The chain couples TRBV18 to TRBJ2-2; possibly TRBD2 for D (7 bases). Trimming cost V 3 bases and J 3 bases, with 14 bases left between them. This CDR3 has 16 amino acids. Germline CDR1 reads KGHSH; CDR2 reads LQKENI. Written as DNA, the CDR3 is TGTGCCAGCTCACCCACGGGGGGCCCGGACACCGGGGAGCTGTTTTTT. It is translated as CASSPTGGPDTGELFF.

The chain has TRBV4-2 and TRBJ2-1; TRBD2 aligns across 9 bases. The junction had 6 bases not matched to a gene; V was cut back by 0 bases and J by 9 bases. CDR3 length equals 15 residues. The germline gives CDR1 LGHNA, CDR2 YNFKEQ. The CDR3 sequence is CASSQERSGGGEQFF. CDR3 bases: TGTGCCAGCAGCCAAGAACGTAGCGGGGGCGGTGAGCAGTTCTTC.

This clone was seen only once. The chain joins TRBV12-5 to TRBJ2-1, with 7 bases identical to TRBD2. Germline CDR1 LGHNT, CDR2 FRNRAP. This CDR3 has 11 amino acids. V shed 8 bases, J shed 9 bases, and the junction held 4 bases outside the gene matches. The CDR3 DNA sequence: TGTGCTAGTCGGGGGAGGGGTGAGCAGTTCTTC. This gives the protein CASRGRGEQFF.

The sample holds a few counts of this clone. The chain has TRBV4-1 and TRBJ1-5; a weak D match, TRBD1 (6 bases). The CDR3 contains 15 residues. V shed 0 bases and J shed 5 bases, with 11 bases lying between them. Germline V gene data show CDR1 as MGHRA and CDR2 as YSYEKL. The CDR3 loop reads CASSQDGQPDQPQHF. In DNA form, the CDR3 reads TGCGCCAGCAGCCAAGATGGACAGCCGGATCAGCCCCAGCATTTT.

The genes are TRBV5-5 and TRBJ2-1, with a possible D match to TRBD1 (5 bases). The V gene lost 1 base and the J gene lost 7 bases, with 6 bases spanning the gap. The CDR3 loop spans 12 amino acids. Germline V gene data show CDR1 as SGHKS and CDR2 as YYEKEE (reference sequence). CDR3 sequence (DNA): TGTGCCAGCAGCTTGAAGGGGAATGAGCAGTTCTTC. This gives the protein CASSLKGNEQFF.

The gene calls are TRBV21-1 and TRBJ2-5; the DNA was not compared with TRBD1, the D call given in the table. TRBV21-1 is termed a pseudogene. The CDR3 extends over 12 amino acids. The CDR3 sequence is CASSGTRETQYF. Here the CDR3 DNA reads TGTGCCAGCTCAGGGACAAGAGAGACCCAGTACTTC.

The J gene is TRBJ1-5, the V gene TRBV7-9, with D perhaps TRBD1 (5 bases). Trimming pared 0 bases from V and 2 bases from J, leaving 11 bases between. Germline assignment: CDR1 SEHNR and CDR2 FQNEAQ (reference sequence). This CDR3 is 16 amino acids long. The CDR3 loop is CASSLASTEGNQPQHF. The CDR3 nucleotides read TGTGCCAGCAGCTTAGCCTCGACAGAGGGCAATCAGCCCCAGCATTTT.

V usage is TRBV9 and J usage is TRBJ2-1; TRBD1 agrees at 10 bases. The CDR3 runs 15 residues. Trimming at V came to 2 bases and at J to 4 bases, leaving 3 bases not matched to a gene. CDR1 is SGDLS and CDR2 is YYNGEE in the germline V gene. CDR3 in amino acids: CASSVTDRGYNEQFF. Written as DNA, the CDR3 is TGTGCCAGCAGCGTCACGGACAGGGGGTACAATGAGCAGTTCTTC. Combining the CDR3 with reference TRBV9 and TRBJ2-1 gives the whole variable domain DSGVTQTPKHLITATGQRVTLRCSPRSGDLSVYWYQQSLDQGLQFLIQYYNGEERAKGNILERFSAQQFPDLHSELNLSSLELGDSALYFCASSVTDRGYNEQFFGPGTRLTVL.

The CDR3 DNA is TGTGCCAGCAGCCTAAACCCGGGACAGACCTACGAGCAGTACTTC. Translated, it gives CASSLNPGQTYEQYF. This sequence joins TRBV6-5 and TRBJ2-7; 7 bases line up with TRBD1. Germline V lookup: CDR1 MNHEY, CDR2 SVGAGI. The CDR3 contains 15 residues. Trimming cost V 6 bases and J 2 bases; bases outside gene matches: 10.

The CDR3 sequence is CASSSGTHSYEQYF. CDR3 sequence (DNA): TGTGCCAGCAGCTCGGGGACTCACTCCTACGAGCAGTACTTC. The genes are TRBV5-6 and TRBJ2-7, with a possible D match to TRBD2 (6 bases). The V end lost 3 bases, the J end lost 0 bases, and 10 bases lay between the germline ends. Germline assignment: CDR1 SGHDT and CDR2 YYEEEE. The CDR3 totals 14 residues.

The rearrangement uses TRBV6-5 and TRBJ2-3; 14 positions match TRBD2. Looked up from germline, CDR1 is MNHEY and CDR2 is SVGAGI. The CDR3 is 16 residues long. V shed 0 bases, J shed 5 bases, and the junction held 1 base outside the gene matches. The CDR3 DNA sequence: TGTGCCAGCAGTTACTCAGGGACTAGCGGGGGAGATACGCAGTATTTT. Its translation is CASSYSGTSGGDTQYF.

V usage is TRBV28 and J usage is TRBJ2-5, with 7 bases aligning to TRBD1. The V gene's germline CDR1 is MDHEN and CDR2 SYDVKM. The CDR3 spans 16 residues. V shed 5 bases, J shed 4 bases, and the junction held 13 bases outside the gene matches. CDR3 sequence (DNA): TGTGCCAGCAGTCCCCGGACAGGAAGGACGGGAGAGACCCAGTACTTC. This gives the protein CASSPRTGRTGETQYF. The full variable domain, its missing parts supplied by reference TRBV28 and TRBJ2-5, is DVKVTQSSRYLVKRTGEKVFLECVQDMDHENMFWYRQDPGLGLRLIYFSYDVKMKEKGDIPEGYSVSREKKERFSLILESASTNQTSMYLCASSPRTGRTGETQYFGPGTRLLVL.

The CDR3 reads CASSLELAGGLEQFF. For the CDR3, the DNA is TGCGCCAGCAGCTTGGAACTAGCGGGAGGACTTGAGCAGTTCTTC. This chain connects TRBV5-1 to TRBJ2-1, with 12 nucleotides matching TRBD2. The CDR3 is 15 amino acids. The germline CDR1 and CDR2 sequences are SGHRS and YFSETQ. V shed 0 bases, J shed 9 bases, and the junction held 4 bases outside the gene matches.

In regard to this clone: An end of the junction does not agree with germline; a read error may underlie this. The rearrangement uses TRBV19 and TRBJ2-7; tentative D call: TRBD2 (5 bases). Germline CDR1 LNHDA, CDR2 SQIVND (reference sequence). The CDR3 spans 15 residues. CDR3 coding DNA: TGTGCCAGTAGTATGTCCGACGGGAATGGCTACGAGCGGTACTTC. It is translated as CASSMSDGNGYERYF.

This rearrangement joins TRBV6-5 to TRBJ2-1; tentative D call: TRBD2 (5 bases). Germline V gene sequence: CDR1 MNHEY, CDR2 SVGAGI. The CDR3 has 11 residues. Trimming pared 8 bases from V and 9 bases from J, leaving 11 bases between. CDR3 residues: CASQRGREQFF. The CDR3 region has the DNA TGTGCCAGCCAAAGAGGGCGTGAGCAGTTCTTC.

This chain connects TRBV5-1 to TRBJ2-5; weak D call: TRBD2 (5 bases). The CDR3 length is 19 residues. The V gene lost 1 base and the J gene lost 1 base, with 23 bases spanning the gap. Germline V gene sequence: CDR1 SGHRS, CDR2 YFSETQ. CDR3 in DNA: TGCGCCAGCAGCTTGCTTGAGTGGACTCCAGCATGGGCCCAAGAGACCCAGTACTTC. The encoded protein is CASSLLEWTPAWAQETQYF.

The CDR3 reads CASSERGRETEAFF. In DNA form, the CDR3 reads TGTGCCAGCAGTGAGCGGGGGCGGGAGACTGAAGCTTTCTTT. The rearrangement joins TRBV6-1 to TRBJ1-1; D possibly corresponds to TRBD1 (6 bases). Germline V gene sequence: CDR1 MNHNS, CDR2 SASEGT. V shed 3 bases and J shed 5 bases, with 13 bases lying between them. The CDR3 consists of 14 residues.

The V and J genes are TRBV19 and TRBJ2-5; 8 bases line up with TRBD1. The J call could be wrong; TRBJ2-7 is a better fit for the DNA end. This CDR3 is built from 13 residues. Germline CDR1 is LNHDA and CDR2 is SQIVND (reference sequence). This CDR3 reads CASGTGVSYEQYF. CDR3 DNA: TGTGCCAGTGGGACAGGCGTTTCCTACGAGCAGTACTTC.

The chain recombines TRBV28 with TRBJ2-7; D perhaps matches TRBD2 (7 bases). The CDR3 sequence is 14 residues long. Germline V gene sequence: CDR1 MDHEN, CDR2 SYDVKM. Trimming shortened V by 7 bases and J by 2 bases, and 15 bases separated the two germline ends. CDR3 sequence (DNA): TGTGCCAGCATGGGGGGGGGCGGGACCTACGAGCAGTACTTC. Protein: CASMGGGGTYEQYF.

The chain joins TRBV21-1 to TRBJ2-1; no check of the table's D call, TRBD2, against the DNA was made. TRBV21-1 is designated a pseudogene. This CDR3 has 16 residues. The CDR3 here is CASSKGLAASYNEQFF. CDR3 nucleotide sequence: TGTGCCAGCAGCAAGGGACTAGCGGCAAGCTACAATGAGCAGTTCTTC.